These 21 T cell receptor beta chains were sequenced from one sample in a study of blood T cell repertoires in COVID-19. The assay was immunoSEQ multiplex PCR, and TCRdb's table has in-frame clones only and misses some. The table includes roughly 200,000 clones, around 80% detected once. Material for sequencing was peripheral blood. These receptors were obtained from a human donor in a cohort sampled during active COVID-19.

The J gene is TRBJ2-1, the V gene TRBV5-8, with D possibly being TRBD1 (6 bases). Germline CDR1 reads SGHTS; CDR2 reads YDEGEE. The CDR3 consists of 14 residues. V was shortened by 0 bases and J by 5 bases, with 9 bases between the two germline ends. The CDR3 DNA reads as TGTGCCAGCAGCTTGGCCTGGGACAACAATGAGCAGTTCTTC. Translating gives CASSLAWDNNEQFF.

The chain has TRBV3-1 (or the pseudogene TRBV3-2) and TRBJ1-4; 7 nucleotides agree with TRBD1. V lost 1 base to trimming and J lost 6 bases; unmatched junction nucleotides: 8. CDR3 length: 16 amino acids. Germline V gives CDR1 LGHDT, CDR2 YNNKEL (reference sequence). The CDR3 region is CASSQGRGQPYEKLFF. The CDR3 coding sequence is TGTGCCAGCAGCCAAGGGCGGGGACAGCCATATGAAAAACTGTTTTTT.

The J gene is TRBJ2-7, the V gene TRBV4-1; 8 positions match TRBD1. This CDR3 comprises 16 residues. V trimming: 4 bases; J trimming: 3 bases; junction bases outside the gene matches: 11. Germline CDR1 reads MGHRA; CDR2 reads YSYEKL. The CDR3 loop is CASSLIPDREDYEQYF. For the CDR3, the DNA is TGCGCCAGCAGCCTCATTCCGGACAGGGAAGACTACGAGCAGTACTTC.

The chain employs TRBV7-2 and TRBJ1-5, with 9 bases identical to TRBD1. With 5 bases clipped from V and 6 bases from J, the junction kept 8 bases outside the gene matches. The length of the CDR3 is 15 residues. Germline CDR1 and CDR2: SGHTA and FQGNSA. The CDR3 protein is CASSPLGQGSQPQHF. CDR3 bases: TGTGCCAGCAGCCCCCTCGGACAGGGGAGTCAGCCCCAGCATTTT. The entire variable domain, with the rest obtained from reference TRBV7-2 and TRBJ1-5, is as follows: GAGVSQSPSNKVTEKGKDVELRCDPISGHTALYWYRQSLGQGLEFLIYFQGNSAPDKSGLPSDRFSAERTGGSVSTLTIQRTQQEDSAVYLCASSPLGQGSQPQHFGDGTRLSIL.

The chain recombines TRBV7-2 with TRBJ2-7; TRBD2 might be the D (5 bases). Germline loops: CDR1 SGHTA, CDR2 FQGNSA. The germline V and J ends were trimmed by 5 bases and 0 bases, with 11 bases remaining between them. The CDR3 loop spans 14 amino acids. In DNA, the CDR3 is TGTGCCAGCAGCCCGTCGGACTTCTCCTACGAGCAGTACTTC. Translation gives CASSPSDFSYEQYF.

The rearrangement uses TRBV7-9 and TRBJ2-3; 9 bases are shared with TRBD1. V lost 5 bases, J lost 2 bases, and 8 bases stayed unmatched. This CDR3 spans 16 amino acids. CDR1 SEHNR and CDR2 FQNEAQ come from the germline V gene (reference sequence). CDR3 region: CASSLTTGGFTDTQYF. As DNA, the CDR3 is TGTGCCAGCAGCCTGACTACAGGGGGCTTCACAGATACGCAGTATTTT.

The chain uses TRBV7-2 and TRBJ1-2; TRBD1 aligns across 7 bases. The ends lost 2 bases at V and 1 base at J; junction bases unmatched: 7. Looked up from germline, CDR1 is SGHTA and CDR2 is FQGNSA. The CDR3 spans 16 residues. As DNA, the CDR3 is TGTGCCAGCAGCTTAACCGGGACAGAGTTTAACTATGGCTACACCTTC. Amino acids: CASSLTGTEFNYGYTF.

The genes are TRBV5-1 and TRBJ1-2, with D perhaps matching TRBD1 (6 bases). The CDR3 totals 14 residues. Between the trimmed V and J ends, which lost 2 bases and 3 bases, there was a span of 11 bases. Per germline, CDR1 SGHRS and CDR2 YFSETQ. The CDR3: CASSFQGFDYGYTF. Here the CDR3 DNA reads TGCGCCAGCAGCTTTCAGGGGTTCGACTATGGCTACACCTTC.

This clone occurred once. The genes are TRBV6-5 and TRBJ2-2; tentative D call: TRBD1 (6 bases). The length of the CDR3 is 12 residues. CDR1 is MNHEY and CDR2 is SVGAGI in the germline V gene. The V gene lost 7 bases and the J gene lost 5 bases, with 8 bases spanning the gap. The CDR3 spells CASTTGTGELFF. Written as DNA, the CDR3 is TGTGCCAGCACTACAGGGACCGGGGAGCTGTTTTTT.

The rearrangement joins TRBV12-5 to TRBJ2-3; 11 bases are shared with TRBD2. The junction had 16 bases not matched to a gene; V was cut back by 0 bases and J by 2 bases. Germline V gene lookup returns CDR1 LGHNT and CDR2 FRNRAP. The CDR3 runs to 21 residues. CDR3: CASGLVPITSGRYNSTDTQYF. CDR3 coding DNA: TGTGCTAGTGGTTTGGTCCCCATTACTAGCGGGAGATACAATTCCACAGATACGCAGTATTTT.

This rearrangement joins TRBV7-9 to TRBJ2-5; TRBD2 aligns across 8 bases. Germline values: CDR1 SEHNR, CDR2 FQNEAQ (reference sequence). The CDR3 extends over 14 amino acids. The V and J ends lost 8 bases and 5 bases, in that order; junction bases with no gene match: 10. CDR3 protein: CASDGSGSGETQYF. DNA for the CDR3: TGTGCCAGCGACGGCAGCGGGAGTGGGGAGACCCAGTACTTC.

V usage is TRBV6-5 and J usage is TRBJ2-2, with 8 bases lining up with TRBD2. CDR3 length: 12 residues. Germline V lookup: CDR1 MNHEY, CDR2 SVGAGI. V gave up 10 bases and J gave up 5 bases; unmatched junction bases: 3. The CDR3 region is CATGLETGELFF. CDR3 nucleotide sequence: TGTGCCACGGGACTAGAGACCGGGGAGCTGTTTTTT.

The chain employs TRBV27 and TRBJ2-7, with 7 bases identical to TRBD2. Germline V gives CDR1 MNHEY, CDR2 SMNVEV (reference sequence). V shed 2 bases, J shed 2 bases, and the junction held 9 bases outside the gene matches. The CDR3 loop spans 16 amino acids. CDR3 sequence reads: CASSLSSRRGTYEQYF. CDR3 coding DNA: TGTGCCAGCAGTTTAAGCTCCAGGCGGGGGACCTACGAGCAGTACTTC.

The CDR3 loop is CASSLRGGEETQYF. The CDR3 DNA follows: TGTGCCAGCAGCTTACGAGGGGGAGAGGAGACCCAGTACTTC. The chain uses TRBV7-9 and TRBJ2-5; a possible D gene is TRBD1 (6 bases). There are 14 residues in the CDR3. CDR1 is SEHNR and CDR2 is FQNEAQ in the germline V gene (reference sequence). V dropped 2 bases and J dropped 5 bases, with 12 bases sitting between them.

This sequence joins TRBV2 and TRBJ1-5; 9 bases are shared with TRBD1. Germline values: CDR1 SNHLY, CDR2 FYNNEI. The CDR3 has 13 amino acids. The J segment lost 6 bases and the V segment lost 7 bases, leaving 4 bases of the junction unmatched. This CDR3 is CASKGQGAQPQHF. CDR3 nucleotide sequence: TGTGCCAGCAAGGGACAGGGAGCTCAGCCCCAGCATTTT.

This rearrangement joins TRBV2 to TRBJ2-1, with 14 bases that match TRBD2. Germline V lookup: CDR1 SNHLY, CDR2 FYNNEI. This CDR3 region has 16 residues. The junction had 8 bases not matched to a gene; V was cut back by 6 bases and J by 7 bases. The CDR3 DNA reads TGTGCCAGCAGCGTGGGGGGGACTAGCGGGAGTAATGAGCAGTTCTTC. This encodes CASSVGGTSGSNEQFF.

The V gene is TRBV5-1, the J gene TRBJ2-3; TRBD2 matches at 7 bases. The germline V gene has CDR1 SGHRS and CDR2 YFSETQ. The CDR3 sequence is 15 residues long. J was trimmed by 4 bases and V by 2 bases; bases with no gene match: 7. Written as DNA, the CDR3 is TGCGCCAGCAGCTTTGGCGGGAGTGTACCAGATACGCAGTATTTT. Its translation: CASSFGGSVPDTQYF. Combining the CDR3 with reference TRBV5-1 and TRBJ2-3 gives the whole variable domain KAGVTQTPRYLIKTRGQQVTLSCSPISGHRSVSWYQQTPGQGLQFLFEYFSETQRNKGNFPGRFSGRQFSNSRSEMNVSTLELGDSALYLCASSFGGSVPDTQYFGPGTRLTVL.

The table lists this clone with a count of one. The chain combines TRBV6-6 with TRBJ1-1, with D maybe TRBD1 (6 bases). The CDR3 consists of 18 residues. Looked up from germline, CDR1 is MNHNY and CDR2 is SVGAGI (reference sequence). Trimming took off 5 bases at V and 1 base at J, with 23 bases between the two ends. This CDR3 reads CASSPLGGAGLANTEAFF. The CDR3 DNA reads TGTGCCAGCAGTCCCTTAGGGGGGGCAGGGCTAGCGAACACTGAAGCTTTCTTT.

This chain joins TRBV29-1 and TRBJ2-7; TRBD1 matches 8 bases. J was trimmed by 3 bases and V by 4 bases; bases with no gene match: 14. CDR1 is SQVTM, CDR2 ANQGSEA, per germline. CDR3 size: 16 residues. Written as DNA, the CDR3 is TGCAGCGTTGTAGGATCGTCTCAGGGGGCTATCTACGAGCAGTACTTC. Its protein product is CSVVGSSQGAIYEQYF.

This CDR3 is CASGTGQTLNTEAFF. CDR3 bases: TGTGCCAGCGGAACCGGACAGACGCTCAACACTGAAGCTTTCTTT. The chain couples TRBV6-6 to TRBJ1-1; D may be TRBD1 (6 bases). The CDR3 length is 15 residues. Germline V gene lookup returns CDR1 MNHNY and CDR2 SVGAGI (reference sequence). Trimming shortened V by 8 bases and J by 2 bases, and 18 bases separated the two germline ends.

The gene calls are TRBV28 and TRBJ2-7, with TRBD2 identical over 8 bases. CDR1 MDHEN and CDR2 SYDVKM come from the germline V gene. J gave up 7 bases and V 0 bases, and 8 bases lay outside the gene matches. CDR3 size: 15 residues. The CDR3 bases are TGTGCCAGCAGTTTATGGGGAGCGGGAGCGGGTGAGCAGTACTTC. This gives the protein CASSLWGAGAGEQYF. The full variable domain, in which reference TRBV28 and TRBJ2-7 provide the parts outside the CDR3, is DVKVTQSSRYLVKRTGEKVFLECVQDMDHENMFWYRQDPGLGLRLIYFSYDVKMKEKGDIPEGYSVSREKKERFSLILESASTNQTSMYLCASSLWGAGAGEQYFGPGTRLTVT.